The 25 T cell receptor beta chains listed next were all sequenced from one sample in a study of metastatic and nonmetastatic thyroid tumors. Thyroid surgery was preceded by no treatment in any patient. MiXCR was used by TCRdb to re-call the PCR reads. The sample has about 32,000 clones, 20% to 25% seen once; the top ten hold 7% to 10%. Sequencing was carried out using blood. The receptors stem from a female donor with papillary thyroid cancer or a benign thyroid nodule (not recorded which). Some clones in this sample may be carry-over from other donors' samples.

This clone was detected ten times or more. The chain combines TRBV30 with TRBJ1-4, with D unresolved. Germline CDR1 GTSNPN, CDR2 SVGIG (reference sequence). The CDR3 is 14 amino acids. V was cut by 4 bases and J by 5 bases, with 14 bases left in between. The CDR3 coding sequence is TGTGCCTGGAACCAACCGGACTTGAATGAAAAACTGTTTTTT. Its translation is CAWNQPDLNEKLFF. Full variable domain (remainder filled in from reference TRBV30 and TRBJ1-4): SQTIHQWPATLVQPVGSPLSLECTVEGTSNPNLYWYRQAAGRGLQLLFYSVGIGQISSEVPQNLSASRPQDRQFILSSKKLLLSDSGFYLCAWNQPDLNEKLFFGSGTQLSVL.

This clone qualifies as medium-sized. The rearrangement uses TRBV28 and TRBJ2-7; a possible D gene is TRBD1 (5 bases). Germline V lookup: CDR1 MDHEN, CDR2 SYDVKM. The V end was cut by 5 bases, the J end by 3 bases, with 20 bases between. The length of the CDR3 is 16 residues. The CDR3 DNA sequence: TGTGCCAGCAGTCCTCTGGAACCCCCAAGGGGCTACGAGCAGTACTTC. This translates into CASSPLEPPRGYEQYF. Full variable domain (outside the CDR3, taken from reference TRBV28 and TRBJ2-7): DVKVTQSSRYLVKRTGEKVFLECVQDMDHENMFWYRQDPGLGLRLIYFSYDVKMKEKGDIPEGYSVSREKKERFSLILESASTNQTSMYLCASSPLEPPRGYEQYFGPGTRLTVT.

In its sample, this clone was seen many times. The chain links TRBV30 to TRBJ2-7, with 9 bases that match TRBD2. The CDR3 consists of 15 residues. V dropped 4 bases and J dropped 4; count of bases not matched to a gene: 11. CDR1 is GTSNPN and CDR2 is SVGIG in the germline V gene (reference sequence). CDR3 loop: CAWKLLAGPLYEQYF. CDR3 DNA sequence: TGTGCCTGGAAGTTACTAGCGGGCCCCCTATACGAGCAGTACTTC.

Points on this clone: The germline gene is not matched at one end of the junction; a read error may be the cause. V gene TRBV19 combines with J gene TRBJ2-7; no reliable D call. Germline CDR1 LNHDA, CDR2 SQIVND (reference sequence). The CDR3 sequence is 15 residues long. CDR3 coding DNA: TGTGCCAGTAGTATCCCCCGGTACGGGCTCTACGAGCATTACTTC. Residues: CASSIPRYGLYEHYF.

This clone appeared many times. The J gene is TRBJ1-6, the V gene TRBV2; 9 nucleotides align to TRBD1. The CDR3 has 15 amino acids. With V trimmed by 6 bases and J by 9 bases, 9 bases remained unmatched. CDR1 is SNHLY and CDR2 is FYNNEI in the germline V gene. The CDR3 DNA reads as TGTGCCAGCAGGGCCGGGACAGGGTTGGGTTCACCCCTCCACTTT. It yields the protein CASRAGTGLGSPLHF.

This clone was found many times. This chain uses TRBV24-1 with TRBJ1-1; D not resolved. The CDR3 has 13 residues. The germline V and J ends were trimmed by 5 bases and 2 bases, with 8 bases remaining between them. Per germline, CDR1 KGHDR and CDR2 SFDVKD. The CDR3 nucleotides are TGTGCCACCAGTGTGGGCGACAACACTGAAGCTTTCTTT. It codes for CATSVGDNTEAFF.

This rearrangement joins TRBV6-6 to TRBJ1-5; D might be TRBD1 (5 bases). Trimming cost V 0 bases and J 1 base, with 7 bases left between them. The CDR3 loop spans 15 amino acids. Germline CDR1 is MNHNY and CDR2 is SVGAGI (reference sequence). This chain's CDR3 is CASSYSWDSNQPQHF. CDR3 bases: TGTGCCAGCAGTTACTCGTGGGACAGCAATCAGCCCCAGCATTTT.

A note on this clone: A single base separates this from a much larger clone, so it may be a read error. The rearrangement uses TRBV3-1 and TRBJ2-5, with D perhaps TRBD1 (6 bases). V lost 5 bases and J lost 2, with 15 bases in between. From germline, CDR1 is LGHDT and CDR2 YNNKEL (reference sequence). This CDR3 comprises 15 residues. In nucleotides, the CDR3 is TGTGCCAGCAGCGGCCGGGACATGGGGCAAGAGACCCAGTACTTC. Encoded protein: CASSGRDMGQETQYF.

The sample holds many counts of this clone. The DNA for the CDR3 is TGTGCCAGCAGCCCCACCGCCGCGAACACCGGGGAGCTGTTTTTT. This codes for CASSPTAANTGELFF. The chain couples TRBV11-3 to TRBJ2-2; D gene unclear. Per the germline V gene, CDR1 is SGHNT and CDR2 is YENEEA. Trimming stripped 5 bases from V and 0 bases from J, with 10 bases between. This CDR3 comprises 15 residues.

This clone was counted ten times or more. The chain links TRBV29-1 to TRBJ2-1, with D possibly matching TRBD2 (6 bases). Trimming took off 2 bases at V and 6 bases at J, with 11 bases between the two ends. This CDR3 is 13 amino acids long. Germline V lookup: CDR1 SQVTM, CDR2 ANQGSEA. Here the CDR3 reads CSVERQGGNEQFF. As DNA, the CDR3 is TGCAGCGTTGAAAGGCAGGGAGGCAATGAGCAGTTCTTC.

The chain combines TRBV30 with TRBJ1-4; D gene ambiguous. V lost 3 bases and J 8 bases, leaving 13 bases between the germline ends. Per germline, CDR1 GTSNPN and CDR2 SVGIG (reference sequence). The CDR3 contains 13 residues. In nucleotides, the CDR3 is TGTGCCTGGAGAACCCCACCTGCCGAAAAACTGTTTTTT. Translated, it gives CAWRTPPAEKLFF.

This clone appeared many times. The rearrangement links TRBV7-6 to TRBJ2-1; D might be TRBD1 or TRBD2, each matching 5 bases. Germline CDR1 SGHVS, CDR2 FNYEAQ. V was clipped by 5 bases and J by 4 bases, with 9 bases between them. This CDR3 is built from 13 residues. The CDR3 DNA reads TGTGCCAGCAGCCCGGGGCGGTACAATGAGCAGTTCTTC. Residues: CASSPGRYNEQFF.

This chain joins TRBV30 and TRBJ2-1, with D possibly TRBD2 on 6 matching bases. The CDR3 loop spans 15 amino acids. Trimming pared 1 base from V and 7 bases from J, leaving 17 bases between. Per the germline V gene, CDR1 is GTSNPN and CDR2 is SVGIG (reference sequence). This CDR3 is CAWSEGRGAHNEQFF. In DNA form, the CDR3 reads TGTGCCTGGAGTGAAGGGCGGGGCGCCCATAATGAGCAGTTCTTC.

The rearrangement joins TRBV5-1 to TRBJ1-6; D may be TRBD1 (6 bases). Per the germline V gene, CDR1 is SGHRS and CDR2 is YFSETQ. Trimming pared 0 bases from V and 2 bases from J, leaving 6 bases between. The CDR3 totals 15 residues. The CDR3 nucleotides read TGCGCCAGCAGCTTGGGGACAGCCTATAATTCACCCCTCCACTTT. It translates to CASSLGTAYNSPLHF.

The DNA for the CDR3 is TGTGCCAGCAGTTACTGGGGGGGTCGAAACACCTTC. It codes for CASSYWGGRNTF. This sequence joins TRBV25-1 and TRBJ1-2, with D possibly being TRBD1 (5 bases). The germline V and J ends were trimmed by 5 bases and 12 bases, with 16 bases remaining between them. This CDR3 comprises 12 residues. The germline V gene encodes CDR1 MGHDK and CDR2 SYGVNS.

Concerning this clone: Sequence at one end of the junction differs from germline and may be a read error. The chain uses TRBV6-1 and TRBJ2-2; 7 bases map to TRBD1. This CDR3 spans 13 amino acids. Germline lookup yields CDR1 MNHNS and CDR2 SASEGT. The CDR3 reads CASRLTGHGEPFF. CDR3 DNA: TGTGCCAGCAGATTGACAGGGCACGGGGAGCCGTTTTTT.

There are many counts of this clone. The V and J genes are TRBV20-1 and TRBJ1-1; no clear D gene. CDR1 is DFQATT and CDR2 is SNEGSKA in the germline V gene (reference sequence). The CDR3 covers 13 residues. Trimming shortened V by 5 bases and J by 2 bases, and 12 bases separated the two germline ends. CDR3 loop: CSAPTSTNTEAFF. In DNA form, the CDR3 reads TGCAGTGCTCCAACCAGCACTAACACTGAAGCTTTCTTT.

This clone was detected ten times or more. The rearrangement joins TRBV28 to TRBJ1-5; 9 bases agree with TRBD1. The CDR3 consists of 15 residues. V lost 6 bases and J lost 6; bases outside the gene matches: 9. Looked up from germline, CDR1 is MDHEN and CDR2 is SYDVKM. This CDR3 is CASSSGTGFGQPQHF. The CDR3 DNA is TGTGCCAGCAGCTCCGGGACAGGGTTCGGTCAGCCCCAGCATTTT.

On this clone itself: Here the CDR3 omits its conserved ending phenylalanine or tryptophan, so a read error is the likely source. This chain links TRBV27 with TRBJ2-7; no clear D gene. With 8 bases removed from V and 4 bases from J, the gap between germline ends came to 30 bases. The CDR3 consists of 18 residues. From germline, CDR1 is MNHEY and CDR2 SMNVEV (reference sequence). The CDR3 bases are TGTGCCAGCTGTCCCCCGCCGGGTACCCCAGGATGTGTTTACGAGCAGTACTTA. Its protein is CASCPPPGTPGCVYEQYL.

The J gene is TRBJ2-3, the V gene TRBV20-1, with 7 bases fitting TRBD2. The V and J ends lost 3 bases and 12 bases, in that order; junction bases with no gene match: 9. The CDR3 consists of 12 residues. Germline-derived CDR1 and CDR2 are DFQATT and SNEGSKA (reference sequence). CDR3: CSASRSGGHQYF. The CDR3 DNA sequence: TGCAGTGCTAGCAGGTCGGGAGGTCATCAGTATTTT.

The rearrangement uses TRBV28 and TRBJ1-2; a possible D gene is TRBD1 (6 bases). Trimming removed 7 bases from V and 6 bases from J, with 21 bases in between. Germline loops: CDR1 MDHEN, CDR2 SYDVKM. The length of the CDR3 is 15 residues. In DNA, the CDR3 is TGTGCCAGCACCTTGCCCACACTACAGGGTAATGGCTACACCTTC. It specifies CASTLPTLQGNGYTF.

In regard to this clone: The junction departs from germline at one end; a sequencing error may be responsible. The chain is built from TRBV20-1 and TRBJ2-6, with D possibly being TRBD1 (5 bases). This CDR3 has 14 residues. Germline-derived CDR1 and CDR2 are DFQATT and SNEGSKA (reference sequence). CDR3 protein: CSARGYSGANVLTF. CDR3 DNA: TGTAGTGCTAGGGGCTACTCTGGGGCCAACGTCCTGACTTTC.

This clone is categorized as medium-sized (0.01 to 0.1%). V usage is TRBV19 and J usage is TRBJ1-6; TRBD1 matches at 11 bases. This CDR3 contains 15 residues. The germline V gene has CDR1 LNHDA and CDR2 SQIVND (reference sequence). V shed 5 bases and J 9 bases; nucleotides not matched to a gene: 6. The CDR3 here is CASSLGTGGFSPLHF. CDR3 bases: TGTGCCAGTAGTCTCGGGACAGGGGGATTTTCACCCCTCCACTTT. The full variable domain, with the rest looked up from reference TRBV19 and TRBJ1-6, is DGGITQSPKYLFRKEGQNVTLSCEQNLNHDAMYWYRQDPGQGLRLIYYSQIVNDFQKGDIAEGYSVSREKKESFPLTVTSAQKNPTAFYLCASSLGTGGFSPLHFGNGTRLTVT.

Remarks on this clone: A much larger clone lies one base from this, so it may be a read error. The gene calls are TRBV7-9 and TRBJ2-1; D might be TRBD2 (6 bases). The V gene's germline CDR1 is SEHNR and CDR2 FQNEAQ (reference sequence). The CDR3 is 13 residues long. CDR3 sequence reads: CASSSLAWHEQSF. Written as DNA, the CDR3 is TGTGCCAGCAGCTCCCTAGCGTGGCATGAGCAGTCCTTC. The full variable domain, its missing parts supplied by reference TRBV7-9 and TRBJ2-1, is DTGVSQNPRHKITKRGQNVTFRCDPISEHNRLYWYRQTLGQGPEFLTYFQNEAQLEKSRLLSDRFSAERPKGSFSTLEIQRTEQGDSAMYLCASSSLAWHEQSFGPGTRLTVL.

This clone was seen many times. The chain has TRBV20-1 and TRBJ2-3; the D gene is possibly TRBD1 (5 bases). This CDR3 has 14 amino acids. Germline assignment: CDR1 DFQATT and CDR2 SNEGSKA (reference sequence). V shed 4 bases and J shed 0 bases, with 11 bases lying between them. CDR3 protein: CSAIRAVSTDTQYF. The CDR3 nucleotides are TGCAGTGCTATCAGGGCAGTTAGCACAGATACGCAGTATTTT.